Described below is a single TCR beta chain sequence and its context. No cognate antigen has been identified for it. The record has no base qualities; no much larger clone is one base away. The immunoSEQ Assay, a bias-controlled multiplex PCR, was used to amplify TCRbeta CDR3 regions from genomic DNA. Per the original workflow: Within the assay, amplification of reference gene primers was used to estimate how many nucleated cells each sample contained. To quantify the absolute abundance of each unique TCRbeta CDR3 rearrangement, sequence reads were collapsed and filtered. For each sample, productive Simpson clonality was calculated as the square root of Simpson's diversity index across productive rearrangements. This is the immuneACCESS table as TCRdb keeps it, with only in-frame sequences that have V and J called. A part of the clones is gone; compared with another copy, unresolved V genes explain less than half, and the rest is unexplained. V and J calls and clone size come straight from that table; D and trimming were deduced from the DNA. The sample table records about 80,000 clones; approximately 90% of these occur just once. The ten top clones hold 6% to 7.5% of the sample.

Ends trimmed: V by 0 bases, J by 4 bases; bases unmatched to a gene: 10. The CDR3 covers 18 residues, taking in both the cysteine and the phenylalanine. The read is trimmed to its CDR3 DNA, 54 bases read in frame from base 1. Via the germline V gene, CDR1 is SGHTA and CDR2 FQGTGA. Whole blood was collected in K2EDTA tubes by collaborating institutions according to the institutions' own protocols. For TCRbeta analysis, collaborator samples were shipped as frozen whole blood, as isolated PBMCs, or as DNA extracted from either sample type. The sample comes from a study of blood T cell repertoires in COVID-19 (dated by TCRdb to 2020 to 2022). Describing the broader study: Collaborator samples came from the United States, Italy and Spain and covered acute and convalescent phases of COVID-19. Where available, HLA class I and class II types were obtained from metadata supplied by the sample provider rather than from assay-based typing. The material from the prospective study consisted of cDNA or gDNA derived from T cells, B-cell-depleted T cells, or PBMCs. The dataset comprised deeply sampled blood TCRbeta repertoires from subjects exposed to, actively infected with, or recovered from COVID-19. A freely available public database, intended as a resource for researchers studying the immune response to SARS-CoV-2, is where the repertoires were released. A de-identified subject ID, COVID-19 status, age in years and sex were almost always included in the sample metadata. Samples came from the ongoing ImmuneRACE study (first 160 participants) plus 1,254 subjects from 6 global collaborators.

Overall study results and their limits: Clinical and demographic metadata were provided uncurated, with the amount varying by source and participant.

The chain is encoded by TRBV7-3 joined to TRBJ2-1, and TRBD2 aligns with 9 junction nucleotides. The sequence derives from a woman aged 80 or over with acute or convalescent COVID-19. Sequenced material: peripheral blood. CDR3 sequence: CASSLTRSGGSHYNEQFF. The DNA reads as follows: TGTGCCAGCAGCTTAACGAGAAGCGGGGGGAGCCATTACAATGAGCAGTTCTTC.